This T cell receptor (beta chain) was sequenced for a study of blood T cell repertoires in COVID-19. Sequencing was performed with immunoSEQ multiplex PCR; in TCRdb, only in-frame clones are kept and a portion is missing. The data hold over 200,000 clones, with 85% to 90% observed a single time. With V trimmed by 5 bases and J by 2 bases, 5 bases remained unmatched. The germline CDR1 and CDR2 sequences are MNHEY and SVGAGI. The CDR3 is 15 amino acids. The receptor was isolated from a man aged 30-40 years with COVID-19, enrolled during active disease. The sample taken for sequencing was peripheral blood. This chain uses TRBV6-5 with TRBJ2-7, with 11 bases matching TRBD1. CDR3 coding DNA: TGTGCCAGCAGTCGACCGGGACAGGGGGCCTACGAGCAGTACTTC. Protein sequence: CASSRPGQGAYEQYF.